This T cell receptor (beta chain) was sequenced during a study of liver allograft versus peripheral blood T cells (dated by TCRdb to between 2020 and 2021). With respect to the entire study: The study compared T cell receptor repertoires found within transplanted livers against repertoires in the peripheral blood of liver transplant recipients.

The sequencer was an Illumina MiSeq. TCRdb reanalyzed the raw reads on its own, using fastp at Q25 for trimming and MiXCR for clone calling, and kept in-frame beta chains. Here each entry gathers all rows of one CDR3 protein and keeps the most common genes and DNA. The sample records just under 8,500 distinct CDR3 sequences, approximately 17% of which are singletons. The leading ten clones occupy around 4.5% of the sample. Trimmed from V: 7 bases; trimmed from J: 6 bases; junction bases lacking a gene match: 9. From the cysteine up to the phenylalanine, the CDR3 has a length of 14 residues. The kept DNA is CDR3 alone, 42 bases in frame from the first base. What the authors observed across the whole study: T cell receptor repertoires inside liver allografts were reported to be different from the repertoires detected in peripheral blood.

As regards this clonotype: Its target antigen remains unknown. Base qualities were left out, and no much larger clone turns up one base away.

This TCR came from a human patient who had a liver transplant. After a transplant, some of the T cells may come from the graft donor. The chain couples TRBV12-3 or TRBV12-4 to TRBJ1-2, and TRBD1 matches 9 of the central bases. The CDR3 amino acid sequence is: CASTGTGKRDGYTF. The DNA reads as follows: TGTGCCAGCACAGGGACAGGGAAACGGGATGGCTACACCTTC.